Listed here are 7 T cell receptor beta chains from one sample, sequenced in a study of beta chain features in type 1 diabetes. Study-level results: Among patients with Type 1 diabetes, TCRB CDR3s were moderately but significantly shorter in every one of the four CD4+ subsets.

Expressed TCRB transcripts were sequenced because the isolated RNA had all been reverse transcribed beforehand. Method: immunoSEQ multiplex PCR; TCRdb's copy keeps in-frame clones and lacks some. The profile covers around 360,000 clones, with approximately 12% appearing a single time and roughly 0.0097% taken by the ten largest. These receptors' targets are unknown. The sequenced sample consisted of naive CD4+ T cells from blood. The receptor source for this set is a young woman with type 1 diabetes.

The chain joins TRBV11-2 to TRBJ1-2, with TRBD1 identical over 8 bases. With V trimmed by 5 bases and J by 3 bases, 5 bases remained unmatched. CDR1 and CDR2 (germline): SGHAT, FQNNGV. There are 14 residues in the CDR3. In DNA form, the CDR3 reads TGTGCCAGCAGCACGGGACAGGACTACTATGGCTACACCTTC. Residues: CASSTGQDYYGYTF. The full variable domain, completed using reference TRBV11-2 and TRBJ1-2, is EAGVAQSPRYKIIEKRQSVAFWCNPISGHATLYWYQQILGQGPKLLIQFQNNGVVDDSQLPKDRFSAERLKGVDSTLKIQPAKLEDSAVYLCASSTGQDYYGYTFGSGTRLTVV.

The genes are TRBV29-1 and TRBJ1-5; 10 bases agree with TRBD1. Germline CDR1 SQVTM, CDR2 ANQGSEA. The CDR3 is made up of 14 amino acids. Trimming removed 4 bases from V and 5 bases from J; junction bases left unmatched: 5. CDR3 sequence (DNA): TGCAGCGTTGCCACCGGGACAGGGGATCAGCCCCAGCATTTT. Its translation is CSVATGTGDQPQHF.

V and J are TRBV5-4 and TRBJ2-7; tentative D call: TRBD2 (5 bases). The CDR3 totals 12 residues. The germline V gene encodes CDR1 SGHNT and CDR2 YYREEE (reference sequence). Trimming removed 4 bases from V and 3 bases from J, with 8 bases in between. This chain's CDR3 is CASSVDYYEQYF. As DNA, the CDR3 is TGTGCCAGCAGCGTTGACTACTACGAGCAGTACTTC.

The table lists this clone with a few counts. This chain connects TRBV12-5 to TRBJ2-5; perhaps TRBD1 as D (5 bases). Looked up from germline, CDR1 is LGHNT and CDR2 is FRNRAP. The CDR3 has 16 residues. Trimming took 8 bases from V and 5 from J, leaving 24 bases between them. This CDR3 is CASPQGPYRVRETQYF. The CDR3 DNA reads as TGTGCTAGTCCCCAGGGCCCCTACCGGGTGAGGGAGACCCAGTACTTC.

The genes are TRBV5-1 and TRBJ2-5, with a weak D call TRBD1 (6 bases). The CDR3 sequence is 13 residues long. Trimming shortened V by 4 bases and J by 3 bases, and 10 bases separated the two germline ends. The V gene's germline CDR1 is SGHRS and CDR2 YFSETQ. This CDR3 is CASSLWTEETQYF. DNA of the CDR3: TGCGCCAGCAGCCTGTGGACAGAAGAGACCCAGTACTTC.

This sequence joins TRBV9 and TRBJ2-7; D may be TRBD2 (5 bases). CDR1 is SGDLS and CDR2 is YYNGEE in the germline V gene. V lost 0 bases, J lost 1 base, and 11 bases lay in between. There are 15 residues in the CDR3. The CDR3: CASSVGPAESYEQYF. DNA of the CDR3: TGTGCCAGCAGCGTAGGGCCAGCGGAGTCCTACGAGCAGTACTTC.

V and J are TRBV4-3 and TRBJ1-6; 7 bases fit TRBD1. The CDR3 has 14 residues. With 4 bases clipped from V and 9 bases from J, the junction kept 6 bases outside the gene matches. The V gene's germline CDR1 is LGHNA and CDR2 YSLEER. Here the CDR3 reads CASSRNRGISPLHF. In DNA form, the CDR3 reads TGCGCCAGCAGCCGGAACAGGGGAATTTCACCCCTCCACTTT.